One sample yielded the 6 T cell receptor beta chains listed below, sequenced in a study of shared clonotypes between healthy human individuals. The data were produced by immunoSEQ multiplex PCR, yet TCRdb's version contains in-frame clones alone and is incomplete. The repertoire has over 400,000 clones, around four fifths of them found once; the top ten carry around 13%. Input material: PBMCs. The receptors were sampled from a woman between 40 and 55 years old in good health. Some clones in this sample may be carry-over from other donors' samples.

V and J are TRBV6-4 and TRBJ1-2; D unresolved. The CDR3 spans 15 residues. Germline CDR1 is MRHNA and CDR2 is SNTAGT. Between the trimmed V and J ends, which lost 2 bases and 5 bases, there was a span of 15 bases. In DNA form, the CDR3 reads TGTGCCAGCAGTGACAGGCAGGAGGTGAATTATGGCTACACCTTC. Protein sequence: CASSDRQEVNYGYTF.

This chain links TRBV6-1 with TRBJ1-1; tentative D call: TRBD1 (5 bases). The CDR3 consists of 14 residues. Trimming took 7 bases from V and 1 from J, leaving 13 bases between them. The germline gives CDR1 MNHNS, CDR2 SASEGT. CDR3 DNA: TGTGCCAGCATCGCCGCCCAGGGGAACACTGAAGCTTTCTTT. This codes for CASIAAQGNTEAFF.

The chain uses TRBV10-3 and TRBJ2-7; maybe TRBD2 (6 bases). This CDR3 comprises 15 residues. V shed 4 bases and J shed 4 bases, with 17 bases lying between them. Germline lookup yields CDR1 ENHRY and CDR2 SYGVKD. CDR3 protein: CAISGGLGRDYEQYF. The DNA of the CDR3 is TGTGCCATCAGTGGGGGACTGGGGAGAGATTACGAGCAGTACTTC.

To note about this clone: A far larger clone is one base from this, pointing to a likely read error. The chain recombines TRBV11-1 with TRBJ2-7; 11 nucleotides line up with TRBD2. CDR1 is SGHAT and CDR2 is FQDESV in the germline V gene (reference sequence). There are 16 residues in the CDR3. The CDR3 sequence is CAGSSPGTSGTYEQYF. CDR3 nucleotides: TGTGCCGGCAGCTCTCCAGGGACTAGCGGCACCTACGAGCAGTACTTC. Full variable domain (missing parts from reference TRBV11-1 and TRBJ2-7): EAEVAQSPRYKITEKSQAVAFWCDPISGHATLYWYRQILGQGPELLVQFQDESVVDDSQLPKDRFSAERLKGVDSTLKIQPAELGDSAMYLCAGSSPGTSGTYEQYFGPGTRLTVT.

The rearrangement uses TRBV18 and TRBJ2-1, with D possibly being TRBD1 (6 bases). CDR1 and CDR2 (germline): KGHSH, LQKENI. V lost 2 bases to trimming and J lost 4 bases, with 12 bases between them. This CDR3 spans 15 amino acids. The CDR3 loop reads CASSPGTGQYNEQFF. The DNA of the CDR3 is TGTGCCAGCTCACCAGGCACGGGACAATACAATGAGCAGTTCTTC.

The V gene is TRBV19, the J gene TRBJ1-5; D call uncertain. The CDR3 contains 12 residues. Trimming took off 10 bases at V and 4 bases at J, with 11 bases between the two ends. The germline V gene encodes CDR1 LNHDA and CDR2 SQIVND (reference sequence). The CDR3, as DNA: TGTGCCACCCGGACTCAAAATCAGCCCCAGCATTTT. It specifies CATRTQNQPQHF.